This is a list of T cell receptor beta chains from one sample in a study of shared clonotypes between healthy human individuals. Some clones are missing from TCRdb's copy, which holds only in-frame ones; the method was immunoSEQ multiplex PCR. The table has roughly 2 million clones, more than 90% seen once. Source material: naive CD4+ T cells sorted from blood. The source is a man between 18 and 29 years old in good health. Each CDR3 is given with its conserved first and last residue.

length: 13
V: TRBV6-5
J: TRBJ1-2
CDR3: CASSSEVNYGYTF

length: 15
V: TRBV10-2
J: TRBJ2-1
CDR3: CASAKWEGLRNEQFF

length: 14
V: TRBV28
J: TRBJ2-1
CDR3: CASSLVGQNNEQFF

length: 14
V: TRBV30
J: TRBJ1-5
CDR3: CAWSVIIVNQPQHF

length: 14
V: TRBV7-8
J: TRBJ2-7
CDR3: CASSPGTYVYEQYF

length: 14
V: TRBV10-3
J: TRBJ1-6
CDR3: CAISADGYNSPLHF

length: 14
V: TRBV10-2
J: TRBJ2-7
CDR3: CASSESGPTGEQYF

length: 15
V: TRBV27
J: TRBJ1-2
CDR3: CASSEYRDRGYGYTF

length: 14
V: TRBV5-6
J: TRBJ2-5
CDR3: CASSPWGSQETQYF

length: 12
V: TRBV5-1
J: TRBJ2-2
CDR3: CASSQDTGELFF

length: 14
V: TRBV11-2
J: TRBJ2-1
CDR3: CASSGTSGYNEQFF

length: 15
V: TRBV5-4
J: TRBJ2-4
CDR3: CASSLAPGSGETQYF

length: 13
V: TRBV10-3
J: TRBJ1-4
CDR3: CAISESGDEKLFF